A selection of T cell receptor beta chains follows, all from one sample in a study of blood T cell repertoires in COVID-19. Data came from immunoSEQ multiplex PCR; TCRdb stores just in-frame clones and leaves some out. In the table there are roughly 250,000 clones, around 90% of which are singletons. Specimen: PBMCs or T cells enriched from blood (not recorded which). The receptors originated from a woman between 35 and 50 years old with acute COVID-19. CDR3s include the opening cysteine and the closing phenylalanine or tryptophan. Each record gives: CDR3 protein, CDR3 DNA, D gene, V gene, clone size, J gene. The D gene is left open where the match is weak. The listing skips clone size in some rows; elsewhere it reads once, few, many or a size class.

CDR3aa: CASSPGTGGYGYTF
CDR3nt: TGTGCCAGCAGTCCCGGGACAGGGGGCTATGGCTACACCTTC
d_gene: TRBD1
v_gene: TRBV28
abundance: NA
j_gene: TRBJ1-2

CDR3aa: CASSAGDRVNQPQHF
CDR3nt: TGTGCCAGCAGTGCAGGAGACAGGGTCAATCAGCCCCAGCATTTT
d_gene: TRBD1
v_gene: TRBV2
abundance: NA
j_gene: TRBJ1-5

CDR3aa: CASSLWAGADSYEQYF
CDR3nt: TGTGCCAGCAGCTTATGGGCGGGAGCCGACTCCTACGAGCAGTACTTC
d_gene: TRBD2
v_gene: TRBV7-9
abundance: NA
j_gene: TRBJ2-7

CDR3aa: CASRAGGHKNTEAFF
CDR3nt: TGTGCCAGCAGAGCAGGGGGGCATAAAAACACTGAAGCTTTCTTT
d_gene: TRBD1
v_gene: TRBV7-2
abundance: NA
j_gene: TRBJ1-1

CDR3aa: CASSRRSGGAEDTQYF
CDR3nt: TGTGCCAGCAGTCGCCGGAGCGGGGGGGCCGAAGATACGCAGTATTTT
d_gene: TRBD2
v_gene: TRBV28
abundance: NA
j_gene: TRBJ2-3

CDR3aa: CASSEDRDWMAEAFF
CDR3nt: TGTGCCAGCAGCGAGGACAGGGATTGGATGGCTGAAGCTTTCTTT
d_gene: TRBD1
v_gene: TRBV5-6
abundance: NA
j_gene: TRBJ1-1

CDR3aa: CASSPGLAGDGETQYF
CDR3nt: TGTGCCAGCTCACCGGGACTAGCGGGGGACGGGGAGACCCAGTACTTC
d_gene: TRBD2
v_gene: TRBV18
abundance: NA
j_gene: TRBJ2-5

CDR3aa: CASSVEGLEQFF
CDR3nt: TGCGCCAGTAGCGTAGAGGGCCTTGAGCAGTTCTTC
d_gene: NA
v_gene: TRBV5-1
abundance: NA
j_gene: TRBJ2-1

CDR3aa: CASRRTPVNEKLFF
CDR3nt: TGTGCCAGCAGGAGGACACCGGTTAATGAAAAACTGTTTTTT
d_gene: NA
v_gene: TRBV6-5
abundance: NA
j_gene: TRBJ1-4

CDR3aa: CASSRIGQGSYEQYF
CDR3nt: TGTGCCAGCAGCCGCATTGGACAGGGTTCCTACGAGCAGTACTTC
d_gene: TRBD1
v_gene: TRBV5-6
abundance: NA
j_gene: TRBJ2-7

CDR3aa: CASSLRQGEITEAFF
CDR3nt: TGTGCCAGCAGTCTGCGACAGGGGGAGATCACTGAAGCTTTCTTT
d_gene: TRBD1
v_gene: TRBV6-5
abundance: NA
j_gene: TRBJ1-1

CDR3aa: CASSQAGELYNSPLHF
CDR3nt: TGCGCCAGCAGCCAAGCCGGGGAACTCTATAATTCACCCCTCCACTTT
d_gene: NA
v_gene: TRBV4-1
abundance: NA
j_gene: TRBJ1-6

CDR3aa: CASSFAGRSSGANVLTF
CDR3nt: TGTGCCAGCAGCTTTGCGGGTAGAAGCTCTGGGGCCAACGTCCTGACTTTC
d_gene: NA
v_gene: TRBV5-4
abundance: NA
j_gene: TRBJ2-6

CDR3aa: CASGSNRPGQGDLNQPQHF
CDR3nt: TGTGCTAGTGGCTCTAATAGACCGGGACAGGGAGATTTAAATCAGCCCCAGCATTTT
d_gene: TRBD1
v_gene: TRBV12-5
abundance: NA
j_gene: TRBJ1-5

CDR3aa: CASRGHRGTIQPQHF
CDR3nt: TGTGCCAGCAGGGGGCACAGGGGCACAATTCAGCCCCAGCATTTT
d_gene: TRBD1
v_gene: TRBV2
abundance: NA
j_gene: TRBJ1-5

CDR3aa: CASSQDSTGGSLKAFF
CDR3nt: TGCGCCAGCAGCCAAGACAGTACGGGGGGCTCTTTAAAGGCTTTCTTT
d_gene: NA
v_gene: TRBV4-3
abundance: once
j_gene: TRBJ1-1

CDR3aa: CASSSRGSSYNSPLHF
CDR3nt: TGTGCCAGCAGTTCCCGGGGGAGCTCCTATAATTCACCCCTCCACTTT
d_gene: NA
v_gene: TRBV6-5
abundance: once
j_gene: TRBJ1-6

CDR3aa: CASSPWPPLNTEAFF
CDR3nt: TGTGCCAGCAGTCCATGGCCTCCCCTTAACACTGAAGCTTTCTTT
d_gene: NA
v_gene: TRBV6-2/TRBV6-3
abundance: NA
j_gene: TRBJ1-1

CDR3aa: CAISTGNSPLHF
CDR3nt: TGTGCCATCAGTACAGGGAATTCACCCCTCCACTTT
d_gene: NA
v_gene: TRBV10-3
abundance: NA
j_gene: TRBJ1-6

CDR3aa: CASSQLLAGGDYEQYF
CDR3nt: TGTGCCAGCAGCCAGTTACTAGCGGGAGGAGACTATGAGCAGTACTTC
d_gene: TRBD2
v_gene: TRBV4-2
abundance: once
j_gene: TRBJ2-7

CDR3aa: CASSTGDRARTDTQYF
CDR3nt: TGCGCCAGCAGTACTGGAGACAGAGCCCGCACAGATACGCAGTATTTT
d_gene: NA
v_gene: TRBV5-1
abundance: NA
j_gene: TRBJ2-3

CDR3aa: CARSHGQGNYGYTF
CDR3nt: TGTGCCAGAAGCCACGGACAGGGAAACTATGGCTACACCTTC
d_gene: TRBD1
v_gene: TRBV5-3
abundance: NA
j_gene: TRBJ1-2

CDR3aa: CASSVEGQGADYGYTF
CDR3nt: TGTGCCAGCAGCGTAGAAGGACAGGGTGCCGACTATGGCTACACCTTC
d_gene: TRBD1
v_gene: TRBV9
abundance: NA
j_gene: TRBJ1-2

CDR3aa: CASSSPGQGAEGYTF
CDR3nt: TGTGCCAGCAGCTCCCCGGGACAGGGGGCGGAGGGCTACACCTTC
d_gene: TRBD1
v_gene: TRBV7-2
abundance: NA
j_gene: TRBJ1-2

CDR3aa: CASSLGLASYEQYF
CDR3nt: TGTGCCAGCAGCTTGGGGCTAGCGAGCTACGAGCAGTACTTC
d_gene: NA
v_gene: TRBV5-4
abundance: few
j_gene: TRBJ2-7

CDR3aa: CASSRGWGRGGNQPQHF
CDR3nt: TGTGCCAGTAGTCGCGGTTGGGGCAGGGGCGGCAATCAGCCCCAGCATTTT
d_gene: NA
v_gene: TRBV19
abundance: NA
j_gene: TRBJ1-5

CDR3aa: CASSLKAGAKGTDTQYF
CDR3nt: TGTGCCAGCAGCTTAAAAGCGGGGGCCAAAGGCACAGATACGCAGTATTTT
d_gene: TRBD2
v_gene: TRBV7-9
abundance: NA
j_gene: TRBJ2-3

CDR3aa: CASSPYGSYNQPQHF
CDR3nt: TGTGCCAGCAGTCCGTACGGGTCATATAATCAGCCCCAGCATTTT
d_gene: NA
v_gene: TRBV6-6
abundance: once
j_gene: TRBJ1-5

CDR3aa: CATSDPRTGGLLDEQFF
CDR3nt: TGTGCCACCAGTGACCCAAGGACAGGGGGCTTGTTGGATGAGCAGTTCTTC
d_gene: TRBD1
v_gene: TRBV24-1
abundance: NA
j_gene: TRBJ2-1

CDR3aa: CASSSMTGWGFYEQYF
CDR3nt: TGTGCCAGCAGCTCCATGACAGGATGGGGATTCTACGAGCAGTACTTC
d_gene: NA
v_gene: TRBV5-6
abundance: NA
j_gene: TRBJ2-7

CDR3aa: CAWSKWTGGTDTQYF
CDR3nt: TGTGCCTGGAGTAAGTGGACGGGGGGCACAGATACGCAGTATTTT
d_gene: NA
v_gene: TRBV30
abundance: NA
j_gene: TRBJ2-3

CDR3aa: CASRKPGLAGGRAGELFF
CDR3nt: TGTGCCAGCAGGAAACCGGGACTAGCGGGAGGCCGGGCCGGGGAGCTGTTTTTT
d_gene: TRBD2
v_gene: TRBV11-2
abundance: many
j_gene: TRBJ2-2

CDR3aa: CASSFTGPNTEAFF
CDR3nt: TGTGCCAGCAGTTTCACGGGTCCGAACACTGAAGCTTTCTTT
d_gene: NA
v_gene: TRBV27
abundance: NA
j_gene: TRBJ1-1

CDR3aa: CASSTGEVAIYF
CDR3nt: TGTGCCAGCAGTACTGGTGAGGTGGCCATATATTTT
d_gene: NA
v_gene: TRBV12-3/TRBV12-4
abundance: NA
j_gene: TRBJ1-3

CDR3aa: CAWSAGNEQFF
CDR3nt: TGTGCCTGGAGTGCGGGCAATGAGCAGTTCTTC
d_gene: NA
v_gene: TRBV30
abundance: once
j_gene: TRBJ2-1

CDR3aa: CASSLSRGGISSPLHF
CDR3nt: TGTGCCAGCAGTTTATCGAGGGGGGGGATAAGTTCACCCCTCCACTTT
d_gene: NA
v_gene: TRBV27
abundance: NA
j_gene: TRBJ1-6